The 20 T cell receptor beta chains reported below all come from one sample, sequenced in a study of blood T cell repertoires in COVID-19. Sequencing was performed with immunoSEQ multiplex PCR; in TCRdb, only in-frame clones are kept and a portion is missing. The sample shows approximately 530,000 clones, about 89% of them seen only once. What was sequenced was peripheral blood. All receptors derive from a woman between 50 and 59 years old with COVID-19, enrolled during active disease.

DNA for the CDR3: TGCAGCGCAACAACTAGCGGGGGCTCTAGGGAGACCCAGTACTTC. Translating gives CSATTSGGSRETQYF. The rearrangement links TRBV29-1 to TRBJ2-5, with 11 nucleotides matching TRBD2. Trimming at V came to 7 bases and at J to 5 bases, leaving 12 bases not matched to a gene. Germline-derived CDR1 and CDR2 are SQVTM and ANQGSEA. This CDR3 is built from 15 residues.

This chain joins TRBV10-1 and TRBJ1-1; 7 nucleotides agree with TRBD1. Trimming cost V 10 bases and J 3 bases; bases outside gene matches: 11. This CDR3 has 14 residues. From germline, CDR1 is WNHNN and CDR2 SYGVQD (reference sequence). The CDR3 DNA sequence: TGCGCCACCCAAGGGGGCACCGGGGACACTGAAGCTTTCTTT. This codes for CATQGGTGDTEAFF.

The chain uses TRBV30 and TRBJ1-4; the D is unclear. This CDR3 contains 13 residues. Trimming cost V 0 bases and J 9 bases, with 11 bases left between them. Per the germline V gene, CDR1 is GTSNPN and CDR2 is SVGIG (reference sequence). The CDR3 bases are TGTGCCTGGAGTGTAAATGAGGGCCAAAAACTGTTTTTT. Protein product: CAWSVNEGQKLFF.

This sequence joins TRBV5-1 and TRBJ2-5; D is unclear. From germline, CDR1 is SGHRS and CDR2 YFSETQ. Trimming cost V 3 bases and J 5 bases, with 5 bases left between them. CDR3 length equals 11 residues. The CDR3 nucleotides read TGCGCCAGCAGCTCTCCGGAGACCCAGTACTTC. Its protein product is CASSSPETQYF.

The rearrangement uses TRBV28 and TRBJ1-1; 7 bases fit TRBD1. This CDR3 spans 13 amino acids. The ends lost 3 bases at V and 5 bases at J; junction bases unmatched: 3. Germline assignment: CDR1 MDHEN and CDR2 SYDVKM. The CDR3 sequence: CASSFRGSTEAFF. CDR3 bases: TGTGCCAGCAGTTTCAGGGGGTCGACTGAAGCTTTCTTT.

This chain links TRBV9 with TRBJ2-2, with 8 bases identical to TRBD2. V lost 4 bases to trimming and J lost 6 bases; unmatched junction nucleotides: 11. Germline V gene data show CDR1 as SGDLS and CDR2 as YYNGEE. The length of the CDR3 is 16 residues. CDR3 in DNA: TGTGCCAGCAGCCGGCGGACTAGCCTACGGGCCGGGGAGCTGTTTTTT. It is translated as CASSRRTSLRAGELFF.

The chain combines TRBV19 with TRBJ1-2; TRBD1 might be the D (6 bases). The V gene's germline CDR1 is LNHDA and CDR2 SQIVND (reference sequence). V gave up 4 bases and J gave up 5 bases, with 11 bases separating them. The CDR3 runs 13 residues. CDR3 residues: CASSTRDTYGYTF. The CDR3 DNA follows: TGTGCCAGTAGTACGAGGGACACATATGGCTACACCTTC.

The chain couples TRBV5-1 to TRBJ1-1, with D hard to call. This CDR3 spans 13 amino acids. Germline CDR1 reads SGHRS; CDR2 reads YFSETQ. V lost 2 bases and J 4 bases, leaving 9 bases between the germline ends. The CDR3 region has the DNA TGCGCCAGCAGCTTAGGACTCGTCACTGAAGCTTTCTTT. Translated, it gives CASSLGLVTEAFF.

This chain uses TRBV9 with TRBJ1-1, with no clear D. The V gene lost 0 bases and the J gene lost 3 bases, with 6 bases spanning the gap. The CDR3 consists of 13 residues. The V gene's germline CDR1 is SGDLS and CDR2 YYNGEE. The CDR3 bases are TGTGCCAGCAGCGTAGACGGGTACACTGAAGCTTTCTTT. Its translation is CASSVDGYTEAFF.

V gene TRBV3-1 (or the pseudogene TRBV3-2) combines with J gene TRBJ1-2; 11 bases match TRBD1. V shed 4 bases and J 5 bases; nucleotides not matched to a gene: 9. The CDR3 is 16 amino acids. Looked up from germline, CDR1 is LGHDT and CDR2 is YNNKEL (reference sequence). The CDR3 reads CASSPPGTGGYYGYTF. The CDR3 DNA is TGTGCCAGCAGCCCCCCCGGGACAGGGGGTTATTATGGCTACACCTTC.

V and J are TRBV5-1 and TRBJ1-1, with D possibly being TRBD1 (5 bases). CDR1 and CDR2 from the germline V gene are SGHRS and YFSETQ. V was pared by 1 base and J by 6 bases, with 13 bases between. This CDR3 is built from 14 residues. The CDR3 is CASSLRSREAEAFF. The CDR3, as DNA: TGCGCCAGCAGCTTGAGGTCCAGGGAAGCTGAAGCTTTCTTT.

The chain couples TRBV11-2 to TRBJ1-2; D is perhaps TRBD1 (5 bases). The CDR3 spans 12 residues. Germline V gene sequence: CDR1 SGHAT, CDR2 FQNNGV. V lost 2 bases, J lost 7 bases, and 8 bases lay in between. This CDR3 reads CASSLRGTGYTF. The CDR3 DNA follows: TGTGCCAGCAGCTTACGGGGGACTGGCTACACCTTC.

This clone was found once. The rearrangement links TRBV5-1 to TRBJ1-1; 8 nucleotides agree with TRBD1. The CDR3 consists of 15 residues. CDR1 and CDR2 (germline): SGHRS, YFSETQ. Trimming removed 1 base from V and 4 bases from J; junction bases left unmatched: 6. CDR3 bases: TGCGCCAGCAGCTTGCGGCAGGGGGCGGTCACTGAAGCTTTCTTT. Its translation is CASSLRQGAVTEAFF. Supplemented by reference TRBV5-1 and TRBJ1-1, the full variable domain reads KAGVTQTPRYLIKTRGQQVTLSCSPISGHRSVSWYQQTPGQGLQFLFEYFSETQRNKGNFPGRFSGRQFSNSRSEMNVSTLELGDSALYLCASSLRQGAVTEAFFGQGTRLTVV.

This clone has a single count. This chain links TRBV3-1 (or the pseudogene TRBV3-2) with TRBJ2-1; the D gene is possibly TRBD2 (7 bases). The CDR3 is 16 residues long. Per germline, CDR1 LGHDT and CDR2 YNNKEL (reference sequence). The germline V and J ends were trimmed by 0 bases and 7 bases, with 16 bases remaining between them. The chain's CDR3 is CASSQDRRGPRNEQFF. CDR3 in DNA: TGTGCCAGCAGCCAAGATCGGCGGGGGCCAAGGAATGAGCAGTTCTTC.

CDR3 sequence reads: CASSLLGGEAEAFF. DNA for the CDR3: TGCGCCAGCAGCTTGTTGGGAGGGGAGGCTGAAGCTTTCTTT. V is TRBV5-1 and J is TRBJ1-1, with D possibly TRBD1 on 5 matching bases. Between the trimmed V and J ends, which lost 1 base and 6 bases, there was a span of 13 bases. Per the germline V gene, CDR1 is SGHRS and CDR2 is YFSETQ. The CDR3 sequence is 14 residues long.

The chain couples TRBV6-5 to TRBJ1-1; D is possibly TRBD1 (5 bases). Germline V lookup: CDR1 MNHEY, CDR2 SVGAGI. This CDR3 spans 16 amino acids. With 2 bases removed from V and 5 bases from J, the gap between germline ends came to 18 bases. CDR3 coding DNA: TGTGCCAGCAGTTACACGGGGACTTCTCGTCGAACTGAAGCTTTCTTT. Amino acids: CASSYTGTSRRTEAFF.

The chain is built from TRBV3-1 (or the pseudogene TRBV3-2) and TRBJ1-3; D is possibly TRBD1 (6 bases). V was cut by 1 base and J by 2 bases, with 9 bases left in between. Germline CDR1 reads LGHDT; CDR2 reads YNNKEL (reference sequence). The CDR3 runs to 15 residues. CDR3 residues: CASSQGGQTGNTIYF. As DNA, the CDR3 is TGTGCCAGCAGCCAAGGAGGACAGACTGGAAACACCATATATTTT.

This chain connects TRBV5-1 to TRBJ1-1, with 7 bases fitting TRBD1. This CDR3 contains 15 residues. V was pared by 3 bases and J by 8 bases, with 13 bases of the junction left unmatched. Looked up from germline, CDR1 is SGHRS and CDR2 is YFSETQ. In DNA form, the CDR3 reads TGCGCCAGCAGCTCGCGGGCAGGGGGACCCTCCGAAGCTTTCTTT. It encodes CASSSRAGGPSEAFF.

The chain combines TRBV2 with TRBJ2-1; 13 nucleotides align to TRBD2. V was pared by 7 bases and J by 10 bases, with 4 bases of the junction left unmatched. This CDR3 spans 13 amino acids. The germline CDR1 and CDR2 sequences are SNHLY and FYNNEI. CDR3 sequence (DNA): TGTGCCAGCAAAGGACTAGCGGGGGCCGAGCAGTTCTTC. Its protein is CASKGLAGAEQFF.

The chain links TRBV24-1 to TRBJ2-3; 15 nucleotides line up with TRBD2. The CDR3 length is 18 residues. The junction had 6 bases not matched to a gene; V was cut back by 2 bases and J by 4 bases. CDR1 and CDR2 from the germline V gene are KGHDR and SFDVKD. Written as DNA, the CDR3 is TGTGCCACCAGTGATTCCGGACTAGCGGGGGGGCCGCCAGATACGCAGTATTTT. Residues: CATSDSGLAGGPPDTQYF.